Listed here are 23 T cell receptor beta chains from one sample, sequenced in a study of blood T cell dynamics during melanoma immunotherapy. The protocol was immunoSEQ multiplex PCR, while the TCRdb copy is restricted to in-frame clones and leaves out a portion. Of roughly 25,000 clones listed, approximately 88% are singletons. The time point denotes: pre-treatment baseline. This material consisted of blood, taken from a patient treated with checkpoint blockade. These receptors were collected from a human donor with melanoma.

In this sample, this clone turned up once. The chain has TRBV7-2 and TRBJ2-2, with D hard to call. From germline, CDR1 is SGHTA and CDR2 FQGNSA. V was trimmed by 4 bases and J by 1 base, leaving 7 bases between them. This CDR3 is built from 14 residues. The CDR3 region has the DNA TGTGCCAGCAGCTGGTACTTGAACACCGGGGAGCTGTTTTTT. Protein: CASSWYLNTGELFF. Full variable domain (outside the CDR3, taken from reference TRBV7-2 and TRBJ2-2): GAGVSQSPSNKVTEKGKDVELRCDPISGHTALYWYRQSLGQGLEFLIYFQGNSAPDKSGLPSDRFSAERTGGSVSTLTIQRTQQEDSAVYLCASSWYLNTGELFFGEGSRLTVL.

This clone has a handful of counts. CDR3 sequence reads: CASSTQGYEQYF. The DNA of the CDR3 is TGTGCCAGTAGTACACAGGGGTACGAGCAGTACTTC. The chain employs TRBV19 and TRBJ2-7, with 7 bases matching TRBD1. The CDR3 runs 12 residues. Germline lookup yields CDR1 LNHDA and CDR2 SQIVND (reference sequence). Trimming at V came to 4 bases and at J to 4 bases, leaving 1 base not matched to a gene.

This clone was counted once. This chain uses TRBV6-6 with TRBJ2-2; D gene uncertain. Trimming took off 5 bases at V and 2 bases at J, with 12 bases between the two ends. The CDR3 has 15 amino acids. From germline, CDR1 is MNHNY and CDR2 SVGAGI (reference sequence). The CDR3 loop is CASSDGLTNTGELFF. The CDR3 coding sequence is TGTGCCAGCAGTGATGGCCTAACCAACACCGGGGAGCTGTTTTTT.

J is TRBJ2-7 and V is TRBV7-9; no reliable D call. The CDR3 is 12 amino acids. CDR1 is SEHNR, CDR2 FQNEAQ, per germline (reference sequence). The V and J ends lost 5 bases and 6 bases respectively, with 11 bases between them. CDR3 sequence: CASSQSGPEQYF. CDR3 in DNA: TGTGCCAGCAGCCAATCTGGTCCCGAGCAGTACTTC.

This chain joins TRBV7-2 and TRBJ1-4; D remains unclear. V lost 1 base and J 5 bases, leaving 8 bases between the germline ends. This CDR3 region has 14 residues. The germline V gene encodes CDR1 SGHTA and CDR2 FQGNSA. For the CDR3, the DNA is TGTGCCAGCAGCTTAGAATATTTCAATGAAAAACTGTTTTTT. Amino acids: CASSLEYFNEKLFF.

This clone was seen more than once but under ten times. The gene calls are TRBV19 and TRBJ2-7; D is possibly TRBD1 (6 bases). The CDR3 is made up of 15 amino acids. Germline assignment: CDR1 LNHDA and CDR2 SQIVND (reference sequence). V lost 4 bases and J 1 base, leaving 14 bases between the germline ends. CDR3 region: CASSTAGTNSYEQYF. CDR3 in DNA: TGTGCCAGTAGTACCGCCGGGACAAATTCCTACGAGCAGTACTTC.

As DNA, the CDR3 is TGTGCCAGCAGCGACGGCCGGCCCCAGCATTTT. It specifies CASSDGRPQHF. The chain recombines TRBV6-5 with TRBJ1-5; D is uncertain. Looked up from germline, CDR1 is MNHEY and CDR2 is SVGAGI. The CDR3 extends over 11 amino acids. Trimming removed 6 bases at V and 9 bases at J, with 9 bases between.

The gene calls are TRBV10-3 and TRBJ1-1; D call uncertain. Trimming left V 4 bases short and J 8 bases short, with 8 bases between. CDR1 ENHRY and CDR2 SYGVKD come from the germline V gene. The CDR3 is made up of 11 amino acids. Here the CDR3 reads CAISAREEAFF. In DNA, the CDR3 is TGTGCCATCAGTGCAAGGGAGGAAGCTTTCTTT.

CDR3 residues: CASSSRPKGDYGYTF. CDR3 sequence (DNA): TGTGCCAGCAGTTCCCGACCGAAGGGAGACTATGGCTACACCTTC. The rearrangement uses TRBV27 and TRBJ1-2; D is unclear. This CDR3 has 15 amino acids. From germline, CDR1 is MNHEY and CDR2 SMNVEV (reference sequence). V shed 4 bases and J shed 3 bases, with 15 bases lying between them.

The chain combines TRBV7-6 with TRBJ2-2; D not certain. CDR1 and CDR2 (germline): SGHVS, FNYEAQ. V was clipped by 5 bases and J by 1 base, with 5 bases between them. The CDR3 loop spans 13 amino acids. The CDR3 here is CASSIMNTGELFF. DNA for the CDR3: TGTGCCAGCAGCATTATGAACACCGGGGAGCTGTTTTTT.

The rearrangement uses TRBV11-2 and TRBJ2-7, with 7 bases matching TRBD2. This CDR3 contains 15 residues. Germline CDR1 SGHAT, CDR2 FQNNGV. Trimming cost V 1 base and J 4 bases; bases outside gene matches: 7. The CDR3 DNA reads TGTGCCAGCAGCTTAGCGTTCGGGGGGATATACGAGCAGTACTTC. It specifies CASSLAFGGIYEQYF.

The chain has TRBV27 and TRBJ2-7; D is perhaps TRBD2 (6 bases). V was cut by 3 bases and J by 4 bases, with 13 bases left in between. Germline lookup yields CDR1 MNHEY and CDR2 SMNVEV (reference sequence). The CDR3 extends over 14 amino acids. CDR3 region: CASSLEAGGYEQYF. As DNA, the CDR3 is TGTGCCAGCAGTTTGGAGGCCGGGGGATACGAGCAGTACTTC.

V is TRBV5-1 and J is TRBJ1-4; D uncertain. This CDR3 contains 13 residues. The ends were cut back, 2 bases at V and 8 bases at J, with 10 bases in the middle. Germline V gene lookup returns CDR1 SGHRS and CDR2 YFSETQ. CDR3 region: CASSLRVGEKLFF. The CDR3 DNA reads as TGCGCCAGCAGCTTAAGAGTAGGCGAAAAACTGTTTTTT.

The V call is TRBV28, the J call TRBJ2-7; TRBD2 agrees at 8 bases. The CDR3 contains 18 residues. Unmatched junction bases numbered 13, after V lost 3 bases and J lost 0 bases. Germline values: CDR1 MDHEN, CDR2 SYDVKM. The CDR3 here is CASSFMGLAGRSSYEQYF. Here the CDR3 DNA reads TGTGCCAGCAGTTTTATGGGGCTAGCGGGCCGCAGCTCCTACGAGCAGTACTTC.

V is TRBV29-1 and J is TRBJ2-3, with D perhaps matching TRBD2 (5 bases). The CDR3 contains 16 residues. V lost 4 bases, J lost 6 bases, and 23 bases lay in between. Germline-derived CDR1 and CDR2 are SQVTM and ANQGSEA. CDR3: CSVVAPKKRPGDTQYF. CDR3 in DNA: TGCAGCGTTGTTGCTCCCAAAAAGCGGCCTGGGGATACGCAGTATTTT.

This chain connects TRBV5-4 to TRBJ2-7, with 11 bases aligning to TRBD2. After removal of 0 bases from V and 6 bases from J, the junction contained 5 bases not matched to a gene. Looked up from germline, CDR1 is SGHNT and CDR2 is YYREEE (reference sequence). CDR3 length equals 15 residues. In nucleotides, the CDR3 is TGTGCCAGCAGCTTGGAACTAGCGGGAGAGAGCGAGCAGTACTTC. Its translation is CASSLELAGESEQYF.

This rearrangement joins TRBV28 to TRBJ2-3; 12 bases align to TRBD2. The CDR3 contains 16 residues. Looked up from germline, CDR1 is MDHEN and CDR2 is SYDVKM. J lost 4 bases, V lost 2 bases, and 4 bases had no gene match. CDR3: CASSLATSGGPDTQYF. The CDR3 nucleotides are TGTGCCAGCAGTTTAGCGACTAGCGGGGGACCAGATACGCAGTATTTT. The whole variable domain, filled in from reference TRBV28 and TRBJ2-3, reads DVKVTQSSRYLVKRTGEKVFLECVQDMDHENMFWYRQDPGLGLRLIYFSYDVKMKEKGDIPEGYSVSREKKERFSLILESASTNQTSMYLCASSLATSGGPDTQYFGPGTRLTVL.

The chain links TRBV14 to TRBJ2-7; D gene ambiguous. V was trimmed by 4 bases and J by 2 bases, leaving 12 bases between them. The CDR3 runs 14 residues. Germline V gene data show CDR1 as SGHDN and CDR2 as FVKESK. CDR3 nucleotide sequence: TGTGCCAGCAGCCCCCCAGCCCCTACCTACGAGCAGTACTTC. Translation gives CASSPPAPTYEQYF.

V and J are TRBV6-1 and TRBJ1-1; a weak D match, TRBD1 (5 bases). Germline-derived CDR1 and CDR2 are MNHNS and SASEGT. The CDR3 sequence is 14 residues long. V lost 11 bases and J 1 base, leaving 17 bases between the germline ends. The CDR3 coding sequence is TGTGCCGGACAATGGGGGGGTCCGAACACTGAAGCTTTCTTT. Protein sequence: CAGQWGGPNTEAFF.

This clone was counted between two and nine times. This chain links TRBV23-1 with TRBJ2-7, with TRBD1 as a possible D gene (6 bases). TRBV23-1 is sorted into the ORF group, with uncertain function. The CDR3 is made up of 17 amino acids. Between the trimmed V and J ends, which lost 2 bases and 0 bases, there was a span of 17 bases. The CDR3 DNA reads TGCGCCAGCAGTCAAATAAGACGGGACATAAGCTCCTACGAGCAGTACTTC. It codes for CASSQIRRDISSYEQYF.

The chain employs TRBV5-1 and TRBJ2-7; D possibly corresponds to TRBD1 (6 bases). This CDR3 region has 13 residues. The V and J ends lost 7 bases and 0 bases respectively, with 11 bases between them. CDR1 is SGHRS and CDR2 is YFSETQ in the germline V gene. CDR3 protein: CASEGDGSYEQYF. The CDR3 DNA follows: TGCGCCAGCGAGGGGGACGGCTCCTACGAGCAGTACTTC.

The V call is TRBV28, the J call TRBJ1-4; D is ambiguous. Germline values: CDR1 MDHEN, CDR2 SYDVKM. Trimming took off 2 bases at V and 8 bases at J, with 18 bases between the two ends. This CDR3 spans 16 amino acids. CDR3: CASSLVAGSGGEKLFF. CDR3 DNA sequence: TGTGCCAGCAGTTTAGTTGCAGGCTCGGGCGGCGAAAAACTGTTTTTT.

The rearrangement links TRBV5-4 to TRBJ1-1, with unresolved D. CDR3 length equals 13 residues. Germline CDR1 SGHNT, CDR2 YYREEE (reference sequence). The V end lost 6 bases, the J end lost 7 bases, and 16 bases lay between the germline ends. In DNA, the CDR3 is TGTGCCAGCACCCCTCCCGGCTACGGTGAAGCTTTCTTT. Its protein is CASTPPGYGEAFF. The whole variable domain, filled in from reference TRBV5-4 and TRBJ1-1, reads ETGVTQSPTHLIKTRGQQVTLRCSSQSGHNTVSWYQQALGQGPQFIFQYYREEENGRGNFPPRFSGLQFPNYSSELNVNALELDDSALYLCASTPPGYGEAFFGQGTRLTVV.